These 17 T cell receptor beta chains were all obtained from the same sample, sequenced in a study of cytomegalovirus exposure and HLA in healthy donors (dated by TCRdb to 2017 to 2019). Libraries were built with the immunoSEQ multiplex PCR assay. TCRdb obtained this table from immuneACCESS and retained in-frame rearrangements with V and J assigned. These tables miss some clones; where compared with another copy, unresolved V genes account for less than half of the shortfall, and the remainder is unexplained. The table for this sample lists more than 110,000 clones; 80% to 90% of them were counted only once. The top ten clones comprise 7% to 9% of the sample. Sequencing input: PBMCs. These receptors originate from a woman aged 18-29 years in good health and CMV-seropositive.

The chain links TRBV6-1 to TRBJ2-4; 9 bases line up with TRBD1. The junction had 7 bases not matched to a gene; V was cut back by 3 bases and J by 7 bases. The CDR3 extends over 15 amino acids. Germline V gene data show CDR1 as MNHNS and CDR2 as SASEGT. The CDR3 protein is CASSDGTGFLNIQYF. The CDR3 bases are TGTGCCAGCAGTGACGGGACAGGGTTTTTGAACATTCAGTACTTC.

This clone was seen just once. The chain recombines TRBV19 with TRBJ1-4; a weak D match, TRBD1 (6 bases). Germline values: CDR1 LNHDA, CDR2 SQIVND (reference sequence). The V end was cut by 2 bases, the J end by 5 bases, with 9 bases between. The CDR3 totals 14 residues. DNA of the CDR3: TGTGCCAGTAGTATAAAGGGGGTCAATGAAAAACTGTTTTTT. Translation: CASSIKGVNEKLFF.

The chain combines TRBV18 with TRBJ1-1, with 11 bases matching TRBD1. The germline V gene has CDR1 KGHSH and CDR2 LQKENI. The CDR3 covers 15 residues. V shed 4 bases, J shed 1 base, and the junction held 2 bases outside the gene matches. In DNA, the CDR3 is TGTGCCAGCTCACTAGGGACAGGGGGGAACACTGAAGCTTTCTTT. Translated: CASSLGTGGNTEAFF.

This chain connects TRBV27 to TRBJ2-3, with D hard to call. The CDR3 spans 13 residues. Per germline, CDR1 MNHEY and CDR2 SMNVEV (reference sequence). Between the trimmed V and J ends, which lost 1 base and 1 base, there was a span of 3 bases. CDR3 nucleotide sequence: TGTGCCAGCAGTTTATTAGGCACAGATACGCAGTATTTT. This translates into CASSLLGTDTQYF.

The chain combines TRBV28 with TRBJ1-1; D not resolved. The ends were cut back, 2 bases at V and 1 base at J, with 8 bases in the middle. Germline CDR1 reads MDHEN; CDR2 reads SYDVKM. This CDR3 comprises 14 residues. Here the CDR3 reads CASSLARRNTEAFF. As DNA, the CDR3 is TGTGCCAGCAGTTTAGCCCGGAGGAACACTGAAGCTTTCTTT.

This chain links TRBV11-2 with TRBJ2-7, with a weak D call TRBD2 (5 bases). Trimming left V 6 bases short and J 2 bases short, with 17 bases between. The CDR3 extends over 15 amino acids. Germline V gene lookup returns CDR1 SGHAT and CDR2 FQNNGV. This CDR3 is CASRGWGENAYEQYF. CDR3 in DNA: TGTGCCAGCAGGGGGTGGGGAGAGAACGCCTACGAGCAGTACTTC.

This rearrangement joins TRBV10-3 to TRBJ2-5; weak D call: TRBD1 (5 bases). The CDR3 consists of 14 residues. V shed 0 bases and J shed 3 bases, with 8 bases lying between them. Looked up from germline, CDR1 is ENHRY and CDR2 is SYGVKD. The DNA for the CDR3 is TGTGCCATCAGTGAGTCTGGGGCAGAAGAGACCCAGTACTTC. Its protein product is CAISESGAEETQYF.

The rearrangement joins TRBV6-4 to TRBJ2-1; no definite D call. V lost 0 bases to trimming and J lost 5 bases, with 5 bases between them. The CDR3 is 13 amino acids. CDR1 MRHNA and CDR2 SNTAGT come from the germline V gene. The CDR3 coding sequence is TGTGCCAGCAGTGACTCGAACAACAATGAGCAGTTCTTC. Its translation is CASSDSNNNEQFF.

The table lists this clone with a few counts. The genes are TRBV15 and TRBJ1-1, with a tentative D call TRBD1 (6 bases). The CDR3 has 16 amino acids. The germline CDR1 and CDR2 sequences are LNHNV and YYDKDF (reference sequence). Between the trimmed V and J ends, which lost 0 bases and 1 base, there was a span of 12 bases. The CDR3 coding sequence is TGTGCCACCAGCAGAGATAGGGGGGGCGGGAACACTGAAGCTTTCTTT. This sequence encodes CATSRDRGGGNTEAFF.

The chain links TRBV27 to TRBJ1-5; D gene ambiguous. Per the germline V gene, CDR1 is MNHEY and CDR2 is SMNVEV (reference sequence). The CDR3 covers 14 residues. V shed 1 base and J shed 7 bases, with 11 bases lying between them. CDR3 DNA: TGTGCCAGCAGTTTATTCCCCCCCCCGCAGCCCCAGCATTTT. It is translated as CASSLFPPPQPQHF.

This rearrangement joins TRBV7-9 to TRBJ1-6, with D uncertain. V gave up 5 bases and J gave up 9 bases, with 17 bases separating them. The CDR3 sequence is 15 residues long. The germline V gene encodes CDR1 SEHNR and CDR2 FQNEAQ (reference sequence). In DNA form, the CDR3 reads TGTGCCAGCAGCGCCAGTACTCCCAGAGGTTCACCCCTCCACTTT. Protein sequence: CASSASTPRGSPLHF.

The chain carries TRBV4-1 and TRBJ2-1, with D possibly being TRBD1 (5 bases). Germline values: CDR1 MGHRA, CDR2 YSYEKL. The CDR3 runs to 17 residues. The ends were cut back, 0 bases at V and 4 bases at J, with 16 bases in the middle. The CDR3 sequence is CASSQDAAVGPYNEQFF. The CDR3 bases are TGCGCCAGCAGCCAAGATGCCGCCGTGGGGCCATACAATGAGCAGTTCTTC.

The chain carries TRBV15 and TRBJ2-1; 8 bases map to TRBD1. With V trimmed by 8 bases and J by 5 bases, 2 bases remained unmatched. Looked up from germline, CDR1 is LNHNV and CDR2 is YYDKDF (reference sequence). The CDR3 length is 12 residues. The CDR3 is CATRDRNNEQFF. In nucleotides, the CDR3 is TGTGCCACCCGGGACAGGAACAATGAGCAGTTCTTC.

V gene TRBV27 combines with J gene TRBJ1-2; weak D call: TRBD1 (5 bases). In germline, CDR1 is MNHEY, CDR2 SMNVEV (reference sequence). CDR3 length equals 15 residues. V was clipped by 3 bases and J by 4 bases, with 15 bases between them. CDR3 region: CASSLQGLLRYGYTF. The CDR3 DNA follows: TGTGCCAGCAGTTTGCAGGGTCTTCTTCGCTATGGCTACACCTTC.

This chain uses TRBV4-1 with TRBJ2-3; D perhaps matches TRBD1 (6 bases). The CDR3 sequence is 12 residues long. Germline CDR1 MGHRA, CDR2 YSYEKL. The V gene lost 4 bases and the J gene lost 5 bases, with 7 bases spanning the gap. CDR3 nucleotide sequence: TGCGCCAGCAGCCCAGGGGTAGATACGCAGTATTTT. Translated, it gives CASSPGVDTQYF.

The V and J genes are TRBV10-1 and TRBJ1-5; 8 bases map to TRBD1. The ends lost 8 bases at V and 5 bases at J; junction bases unmatched: 14. CDR3 length equals 16 residues. Per germline, CDR1 WNHNN and CDR2 SYGVQD (reference sequence). CDR3: CASPGNNQGADQPQHF. The CDR3 region has the DNA TGCGCCAGCCCCGGGAACAATCAGGGGGCGGATCAGCCCCAGCATTTT.

This clone was counted many times. The CDR3 region has the DNA TGTGCCAGCCAATCGGGCGGGGAGCTGTTTTTT. As protein: CASQSGGELFF. The chain carries TRBV6-5 and TRBJ2-2; D ambiguous. The V gene's germline CDR1 is MNHEY and CDR2 SVGAGI. This CDR3 region has 11 residues. V was cut by 8 bases and J by 7 bases, with 8 bases left in between.